The 26 T cell receptor beta chains reported below all come from one sample, sequenced in a study of beta chain features in type 1 diabetes. Overall study results and limits: Moderately but significantly shorter TCRB CDR3s were found in Type 1 diabetes patients in all four CD4+ subsets.

Their recognized antigens are unknown. The sequenced template was cDNA made from the entire isolated RNA. Using immunoSEQ multiplex PCR, the repertoire was profiled, and TCRdb retains in-frame clones only, with some absent. The sample yields 630,000 or so clones, roughly 13% seen once. The specimen sequenced was naive CD4+ T cells from blood. The source of these receptors is a young man with type 1 diabetes.

The chain employs TRBV30 and TRBJ2-3, with no clear D. Trimming shortened V by 2 bases and J by 0 bases, and 9 bases separated the two germline ends. From germline, CDR1 is GTSNPN and CDR2 SVGIG (reference sequence). The CDR3 runs to 14 residues. The CDR3 DNA reads as TGTGCCTGGAGTCCCGGACGGAGCACAGATACGCAGTATTTT. Protein sequence: CAWSPGRSTDTQYF. Looking up the rest from reference TRBV30 and TRBJ2-3 gives the full variable domain: SQTIHQWPATLVQPVGSPLSLECTVEGTSNPNLYWYRQAAGRGLQLLFYSVGIGQISSEVPQNLSASRPQDRQFILSSKKLLLSDSGFYLCAWSPGRSTDTQYFGPGTRLTVL.

This rearrangement joins TRBV5-1 to TRBJ2-7; 11 bases are shared with TRBD1. J lost 3 bases, V lost 4 bases, and 6 bases had no gene match. This CDR3 has 15 residues. The V gene's germline CDR1 is SGHRS and CDR2 YFSETQ. This chain's CDR3 is CASSAGQGAFYEQYF. In DNA form, the CDR3 reads TGCGCCAGCAGCGCAGGACAGGGGGCCTTCTACGAGCAGTACTTC. Full variable domain (outside the CDR3, taken from reference TRBV5-1 and TRBJ2-7): KAGVTQTPRYLIKTRGQQVTLSCSPISGHRSVSWYQQTPGQGLQFLFEYFSETQRNKGNFPGRFSGRQFSNSRSEMNVSTLELGDSALYLCASSAGQGAFYEQYFGPGTRLTVT.

The chain couples TRBV19 to TRBJ1-2, with D uncertain. V was pared by 7 bases and J by 3 bases, with 6 bases between. CDR3 length: 11 residues. CDR1 and CDR2 from the germline V gene are LNHDA and SQIVND (reference sequence). Here the CDR3 reads CASILDYGYTF. The DNA of the CDR3 is TGTGCCAGTATTCTGGACTATGGCTACACCTTC. The complete variable domain, with remaining parts taken from reference TRBV19 and TRBJ1-2, reads DGGITQSPKYLFRKEGQNVTLSCEQNLNHDAMYWYRQDPGQGLRLIYYSQIVNDFQKGDIAEGYSVSREKKESFPLTVTSAQKNPTAFYLCASILDYGYTFGSGTRLTVV.

This clone was detected only a few times. The chain couples TRBV6-6 to TRBJ2-2; D unclear. V dropped 2 bases and J dropped 4 bases, with 5 bases sitting between them. The CDR3 is 13 amino acids. From germline, CDR1 is MNHNY and CDR2 SVGAGI (reference sequence). CDR3 protein: CASSYAVTGELFF. Written as DNA, the CDR3 is TGTGCCAGCAGTTACGCCGTCACCGGGGAGCTGTTTTTT.

In DNA form, the CDR3 reads TGTGCCAGCAGCTCAAGGACAGGGGACACTGAAGCTTTCTTT. This gives the protein CASSSRTGDTEAFF. The chain links TRBV6-5 to TRBJ1-1, with TRBD1 matching 9 bases. The CDR3 consists of 14 residues. The germline gives CDR1 MNHEY, CDR2 SVGAGI. The ends lost 6 bases at V and 3 bases at J; junction bases unmatched: 5.

This clone was found a few times. V and J are TRBV27 and TRBJ2-2; D is ambiguous. Germline CDR1 and CDR2: MNHEY and SMNVEV (reference sequence). This CDR3 comprises 13 residues. V lost 7 bases to trimming and J lost 5 bases, with 11 bases between them. This CDR3 is CASIGHGTGELFF. The CDR3 region has the DNA TGTGCCAGCATCGGGCACGGGACCGGGGAGCTGTTTTTT.

This chain connects TRBV2 to TRBJ2-3, with TRBD2 matching over 8 bases. Germline loops: CDR1 SNHLY, CDR2 FYNNEI. The CDR3 runs 15 residues. V gave up 5 bases and J gave up 2 bases; unmatched junction bases: 6. The CDR3 sequence is CASSSRTSYTDTQYF. DNA of the CDR3: TGTGCCAGCAGTTCTCGGACTAGCTACACAGATACGCAGTATTTT.

This clone was picked up a small number of times. V usage is TRBV5-6 and J usage is TRBJ2-1; D possibly corresponds to TRBD2 (5 bases). Per germline, CDR1 SGHDT and CDR2 YYEEEE. V was trimmed by 3 bases and J by 3 bases, leaving 7 bases between them. This CDR3 has 13 amino acids. The CDR3 bases are TGTGCCAGCAGCTCCGGACTCTACAATGAGCAGTTCTTC. Its translation: CASSSGLYNEQFF. Complete variable domain (other parts from reference TRBV5-6 and TRBJ2-1): DAGVTQSPTHLIKTRGQQVTLRCSPKSGHDTVSWYQQALGQGPQFIFQYYEEEERQRGNFPDRFSGHQFPNYSSELNVNALLLGDSALYLCASSSGLYNEQFFGPGTRLTVL.

The chain joins TRBV27 to TRBJ1-4, with 8 bases lining up with TRBD1. CDR1 MNHEY and CDR2 SMNVEV come from the germline V gene (reference sequence). The junction had 10 bases not matched to a gene; V was cut back by 5 bases and J by 8 bases. The CDR3 extends over 15 amino acids. The DNA of the CDR3 is TGTGCCAGCAGTCAACATCGGACAGGGATAGAAAAACTGTTTTTT. It translates to CASSQHRTGIEKLFF. The full variable domain, with the rest looked up from reference TRBV27 and TRBJ1-4, is EAQVTQNPRYLITVTGKKLTVTCSQNMNHEYMSWYRQDPGLGLRQIYYSMNVEVTDKGDVPEGYKVSRKEKRNFPLILESPSPNQTSLYFCASSQHRTGIEKLFFGSGTQLSVL.

The rearrangement links TRBV27 to TRBJ1-6, with D uncertain. The CDR3 has 18 residues. CDR1 is MNHEY and CDR2 is SMNVEV in the germline V gene (reference sequence). The ends were cut back, 2 bases at V and 9 bases at J, with 23 bases in the middle. As DNA, the CDR3 is TGTGCCAGCAGTTTAAAACCCCCTTTGCAAGGGTGGGGTTCACCCCTCCACTTT. Translation: CASSLKPPLQGWGSPLHF.

V is TRBV7-2 and J is TRBJ2-1; D not resolved. The CDR3 extends over 15 amino acids. Trimming took 1 base from V and 0 from J, leaving 7 bases between them. CDR1 and CDR2 from the germline V gene are SGHTA and FQGNSA. The DNA of the CDR3 is TGTGCCAGCAGCTTAGTCCCGAGCTCCTACAATGAGCAGTTCTTC. Translating gives CASSLVPSSYNEQFF.

The rearrangement uses TRBV7-2 and TRBJ2-7; the D gene is possibly TRBD2 (6 bases). This CDR3 is 13 amino acids long. Germline CDR1 SGHTA, CDR2 FQGNSA. Trimming stripped 5 bases from V and 6 bases from J, with 14 bases between. CDR3: CASSQRREREQYF. The CDR3, as DNA: TGTGCCAGCAGCCAGAGGAGGGAGCGCGAGCAGTACTTC.

In this sample, this clone turned up a few times. V is TRBV9 and J is TRBJ2-1, with D maybe TRBD1 (6 bases). Deletions cut 3 bases from V and 5 bases from J, with 15 bases between. CDR3 length equals 15 residues. Germline lookup yields CDR1 SGDLS and CDR2 YYNGEE. CDR3 region: CASSAKTGTHNEQFF. The CDR3 nucleotides are TGTGCCAGCAGCGCGAAGACAGGAACACACAATGAGCAGTTCTTC.

The rearrangement links TRBV9 to TRBJ1-5; D call uncertain. CDR1 and CDR2 (germline): SGDLS, YYNGEE. CDR3 length: 11 residues. Trimming took off 3 bases at V and 4 bases at J, with 2 bases between the two ends. DNA of the CDR3: TGTGCCAGCAGCGCTAATCAGCCCCAGCATTTT. Protein product: CASSANQPQHF.

This clone was found a few times. V gene TRBV18 combines with J gene TRBJ1-1; 8 bases match TRBD1. V gave up 2 bases and J gave up 3 bases; unmatched junction bases: 5. This CDR3 region has 15 residues. Germline V gene sequence: CDR1 KGHSH, CDR2 LQKENI. The CDR3 coding sequence is TGTGCCAGCTCACCAAGGCAGGGGGCAGACACTGAAGCTTTCTTT. It codes for CASSPRQGADTEAFF.

This clone appeared a few times. The chain carries TRBV4-1 and TRBJ2-7, with 7 bases aligning to TRBD1. Germline trimming cut 5 bases from V and 0 bases from J; bases unmatched to any gene: 10. The CDR3 totals 16 residues. The germline V gene has CDR1 MGHRA and CDR2 YSYEKL. The CDR3 sequence: CASSTLSTGNSYEQYF. CDR3 nucleotide sequence: TGCGCCAGCAGCACACTGTCGACAGGGAACTCCTACGAGCAGTACTTC.

The chain carries TRBV5-1 and TRBJ2-5, with 8 positions matching TRBD1. The CDR3 spans 14 residues. Germline values: CDR1 SGHRS, CDR2 YFSETQ. V was pared by 2 bases and J by 2 bases, with 2 bases of the junction left unmatched. The DNA for the CDR3 is TGCGCCAGCAGCTTTCAGGGGGCACAAGAGACCCAGTACTTC. This encodes CASSFQGAQETQYF.

This clone was found once. The V call is TRBV12-5, the J call TRBJ2-5; D unresolved. CDR1 and CDR2 from the germline V gene are LGHNT and FRNRAP. Deletions cut 3 bases from V and 7 bases from J, with 6 bases between. CDR3 length equals 11 residues. DNA for the CDR3: TGTGCTAGTGGTTTACATGGGACCCAGTACTTC. It is translated as CASGLHGTQYF.

The chain is built from TRBV30 and TRBJ2-3; D is perhaps TRBD1 or TRBD2 (5 bases each). Germline CDR1 and CDR2: GTSNPN and SVGIG (reference sequence). There are 10 residues in the CDR3. V was trimmed by 5 bases and J by 9 bases, leaving 9 bases between them. The CDR3 loop is CAWGTTTQYF. CDR3 DNA sequence: TGTGCCTGGGGGACCACGACGCAGTATTTT.

In its sample, this clone was seen a few times. The chain joins TRBV4-1 to TRBJ2-5, with D possibly matching TRBD2 (6 bases). The CDR3 runs 15 residues. The V gene's germline CDR1 is MGHRA and CDR2 YSYEKL. Trimming removed 2 bases at V and 4 bases at J, with 14 bases between. The CDR3 protein is CASSQIGVGGETQYF. The CDR3 DNA sequence: TGCGCCAGCAGCCAAATAGGCGTGGGAGGAGAGACCCAGTACTTC.

V usage is TRBV19 and J usage is TRBJ2-1; a weak D match, TRBD1 (5 bases). The CDR3 sequence is 15 residues long. With 4 bases removed from V and 0 bases from J, the gap between germline ends came to 10 bases. Germline loops: CDR1 LNHDA, CDR2 SQIVND (reference sequence). The CDR3 sequence: CASSTTAFSYNEQFF. Here the CDR3 DNA reads TGTGCCAGTAGTACGACAGCGTTCTCCTACAATGAGCAGTTCTTC.

In its sample, this clone was seen a few times. V is TRBV9 and J is TRBJ1-4, with TRBD1 matching over 7 bases. With 3 bases clipped from V and 5 bases from J, the junction kept 4 bases outside the gene matches. The germline V gene encodes CDR1 SGDLS and CDR2 YYNGEE. This CDR3 contains 14 residues. CDR3 amino acids: CASSEQGQNEKLFF. In nucleotides, the CDR3 is TGTGCCAGCAGCGAACAGGGGCAGAATGAAAAACTGTTTTTT.

In this sample, this clone turned up a few times. The chain links TRBV7-3 to TRBJ2-2; 9 nucleotides match TRBD1. The CDR3 consists of 18 residues. The junction had 9 bases not matched to a gene; V was cut back by 0 bases and J by 4 bases. Germline loops: CDR1 SGHTA, CDR2 FQGTGA. CDR3 amino acids: CASSLTPRGQGGTGELFF. In DNA, the CDR3 is TGTGCCAGCAGCTTAACGCCCAGGGGACAGGGAGGCACCGGGGAGCTGTTTTTT.

The chain has TRBV29-1 and TRBJ2-7, with 8 bases identical to TRBD1. V shed 8 bases and J 0 bases; nucleotides not matched to a gene: 6. Germline-derived CDR1 and CDR2 are SQVTM and ANQGSEA. The CDR3 covers 13 residues. CDR3 in DNA: TGCAGCTTCTCGGGACAGGCCTCCTACGAGCAGTACTTC. It encodes CSFSGQASYEQYF.

The chain has TRBV29-1 and TRBJ2-1; 7 nucleotides match TRBD2. The CDR3 length is 16 residues. Germline CDR1 is SQVTM and CDR2 is ANQGSEA. Trimming took 3 bases from V and 1 from J; bases not matched to a gene: 9. CDR3 sequence (DNA): TGCAGCGTTGAGACCTCTGGCGGGAGTTCCTACAATGAGCAGTTCTTC. Its protein is CSVETSGGSSYNEQFF.

This clone was seen more than once but under ten times. The chain couples TRBV30 to TRBJ2-1, with 8 bases fitting TRBD2. V shed 3 bases, J shed 0 bases, and the junction held 13 bases outside the gene matches. The germline V gene has CDR1 GTSNPN and CDR2 SVGIG (reference sequence). The CDR3 has 18 amino acids. The CDR3 protein is CAWRRGGGTPSSYNEQFF. CDR3 bases: TGTGCCTGGAGAAGGGGCGGGGGGACCCCGAGCTCCTACAATGAGCAGTTCTTC.